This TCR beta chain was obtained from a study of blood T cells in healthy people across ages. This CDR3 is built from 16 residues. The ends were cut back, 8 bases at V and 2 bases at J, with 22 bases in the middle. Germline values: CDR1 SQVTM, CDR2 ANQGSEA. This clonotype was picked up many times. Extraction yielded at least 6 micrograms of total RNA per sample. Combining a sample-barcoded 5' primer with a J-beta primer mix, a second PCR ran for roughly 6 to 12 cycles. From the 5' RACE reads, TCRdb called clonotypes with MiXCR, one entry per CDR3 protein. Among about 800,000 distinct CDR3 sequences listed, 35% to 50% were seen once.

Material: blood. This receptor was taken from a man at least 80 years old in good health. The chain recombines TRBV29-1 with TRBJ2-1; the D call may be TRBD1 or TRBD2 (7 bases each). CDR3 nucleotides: TGCAGCACCGACAGGGTCCGGGAGGAACCCTACAATGAGCAGTTCTTC. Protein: CSTDRVREEPYNEQFF.